The following is a T cell receptor beta chain sequence with its context. It has no known antigen specificity. Base-call qualities are not available, and no considerably larger clone is one nucleotide away. Per the germline V gene, SNHLY is the CDR1 and FYNNEI is the CDR2. Trimming at the junction amounts to 6 bases on V and 0 bases on J, and the germline ends lie 17 bases apart. The CDR3, cysteine through phenylalanine, is 16 amino acids long. The sequence is cut down to CDR3 DNA, 48 bases in frame from base 1. These data come from a study of CD8+ T cells in alopecia areata (dated by TCRdb to 2016 to 2019). For the wider study: The treated patients took part in an open-label pilot trial in which moderate-to-severe alopecia areata was treated with oral tofacitinib at 5 to 10 mg twice daily. Tofacitinib was given for 6 to 18 months, followed by 6 months of follow-up off drug to assess delayed response and recurrence. For the treated patients, the SALT score, which quantifies what percentage of scalp surface area is affected, served as the measure of disease severity. To study T cell clonal expansion in alopecia areata, the researchers applied high-throughput TCRbeta sequencing to both the C3H/HeJ mouse model and human patients. Scalp tissue and sorted CD4+ and CD8+ peripheral blood T cells from patchy and totalis/universalis alopecia areata patients and from healthy controls were covered by human TCRbeta sequencing. Biopsies were taken from tofacitinib-treated patients at baseline and again at 4 and 24 weeks into treatment, and several of those patients also had a later scalp biopsy. Clonality in the scalp was compared among normal scalp (n=4), patchy alopecia areata scalp (n=8), and alopecia totalis/universalis scalp (n=8). RNA was extracted with the PAXgene miRNA kit for fixed scalp, the miRNeasy kit for PBMCs, and the RNeasy kit for mouse skin. TCRbeta CDR3 regions were amplified by immunoSEQ multiplex PCR using 35 Vbeta forward and 13 Jbeta reverse primers.

Results and caveats for the whole study, not just this receptor: Compared with mice, TCR sequences shared between patients were less clear, possibly partly because of HLA diversity across the patient population. Compared with normal scalp, lesional scalp had higher clonality and more expanded CD8+ clones, particularly in alopecia totalis/universalis, a pattern that suggests antigenic drive. Because the treated cohort was small and had only one nonresponder, larger studies are needed to examine links between baseline CD8+ expansion and response. Many expanded lesional clones were found to persist in scalp and blood during tofacitinib treatment, and relapse after treatment cessation may be partly explained by this persistence. Resident alphabeta T cells in normal human skin are also sequenced, complicating scalp TCR repertoire analysis, unlike mouse skin dominated by gammadelta T cells. Scalp clonality and the number of expanded CD8+ clones among the top 100 scalp clones were significantly decreased by tofacitinib.

According to the study, the label for this sample's time point signals: around 29 days on oral tofacitinib. Interpreted using the paper, the treatment or condition label stands for: oral pan-JAK inhibitor, 5-10 mg twice daily. Lesional scalp punch biopsies and peripheral blood were obtained from alopecia areata patients. PBMCs were isolated by density centrifugation and stained for CD3, CD4 and CD8, and CD4+ and CD8+ T cells were sorted on a FACSAria. Library creation used the immunoSEQ multiplex PCR assay. To provide template for TCR sequencing, every sample had RNA extracted and reverse transcribed into cDNA. SuperScript III was used for first-strand cDNA synthesis, primed with a 2:1 mix of oligo-dT and random hexamers. A synthetic immune receptor repertoire was used to measure amplification bias, and any remaining bias was corrected computationally. Under the source paper's analysis protocol: Raw reads were preprocessed for error removal, and CDR3 was defined according to IMGT conventions as running from the conserved cysteine to phenylalanine. To get clonality, Shannon entropy was normalized by log2 of the number of productive unique TCRs and the result was subtracted from 1. Scalp TCRbeta sequences were cross-referenced with sorted blood CD4 and CD8 repertoires so that the CD4 or CD8 identity of scalp clones could be inferred. The source is immuneACCESS, and TCRdb retained only in-frame sequences with V and J called. Part of the clones is not carried over; for the studies checked, unresolved V genes explain less than half of this, and the remainder is unexplained. V and J calls and clone size come straight from that table; D and trimming were deduced from the DNA. Across this sample there are 110,000 to 150,000 clones, with roughly 52% seen only once. Approximately 15% of the sample is in the top ten clones.

The sequencing used CD8+ T cells sorted from blood, collected at week 4, from a patient treated with tofacitinib. The receptor chain draws on TRBV2 and TRBJ1-2, and TRBD1 may be the D gene, going by 6 matching bases. The source of this sequence is a human donor with alopecia areata. The base sequence is TGTGCCAGCAGGGAAACAGGGAGCAGAGCTAACTATGGCTACACCTTC. It translates to CASRETGSRANYGYTF.